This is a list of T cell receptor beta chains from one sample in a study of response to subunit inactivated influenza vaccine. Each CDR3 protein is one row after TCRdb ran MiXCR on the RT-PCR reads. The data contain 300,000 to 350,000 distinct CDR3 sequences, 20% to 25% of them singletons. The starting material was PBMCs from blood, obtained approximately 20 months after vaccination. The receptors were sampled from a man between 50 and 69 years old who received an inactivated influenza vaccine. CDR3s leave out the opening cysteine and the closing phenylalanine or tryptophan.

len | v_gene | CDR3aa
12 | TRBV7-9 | ASSLEAQGNEQY
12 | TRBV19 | ASSTRTVGYGYT
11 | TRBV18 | ASSARQDNEQF
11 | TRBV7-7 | ASSRAPNTEAF
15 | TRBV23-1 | ASSHRLDRGGNSPLH
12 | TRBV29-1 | SVERRSSGNTIY
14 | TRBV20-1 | SARDLAGGSSYEQY
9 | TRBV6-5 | ASSYGETQY
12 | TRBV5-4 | ASSRRQDNTEAF
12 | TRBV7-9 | ASSRGQGALEQF
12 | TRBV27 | ASSLKGRNTEAF
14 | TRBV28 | ASSFVRLAGMETQY
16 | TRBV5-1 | ASSPGAHTGSSNQPQH
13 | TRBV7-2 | ASSLAQGAAQPYT
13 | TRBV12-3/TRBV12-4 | ASSPWTGGASGYT
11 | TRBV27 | ASRGPTRTEAF
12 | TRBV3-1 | ASSPLGRRGGYT
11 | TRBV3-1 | ASSQERLAGQY
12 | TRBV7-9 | ASSPRGGAVTQY
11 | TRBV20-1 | SARDNYADTQY
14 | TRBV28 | ASSSPTSGVAYEQY
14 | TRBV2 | ASSKDRGLAKNIQY
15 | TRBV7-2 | ASSRLAGGPGAGELF
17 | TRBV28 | ASSPSQVWRGLTTDTQY
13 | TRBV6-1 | ASSGDRGGNQPQH
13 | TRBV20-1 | SAQSPGLAAYEQY
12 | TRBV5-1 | ASSLTAYQETQY
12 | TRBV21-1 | ASSPRPGNYGYT
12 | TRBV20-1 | SAQFRGRSYEQY
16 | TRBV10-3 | AISVGRLAGSSYNEQF
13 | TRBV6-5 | ASSSLTGGSTEAF
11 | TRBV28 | ASRLSGLPEQF
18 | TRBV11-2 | ASKGARAVASTASNYGYT
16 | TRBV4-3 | ASSQDFKGGQGRHEQF
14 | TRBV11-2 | ASSLVQTGTNEKLF
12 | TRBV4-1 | ASSRTTSTGELF
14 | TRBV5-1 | ASSPPGQGKDTEAF
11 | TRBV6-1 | ASRRRENTEAF
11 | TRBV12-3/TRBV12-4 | ASRIASGNTIY
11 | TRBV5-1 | ASSRDSTSEQY
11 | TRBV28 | ASAPLYTGELF
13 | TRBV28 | ASSLEKWGTDTQY
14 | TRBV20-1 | SASSTTSAAPDTQY
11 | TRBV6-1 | ASSAPGQGKAF